The clone carrying this T cell receptor beta chain occurred once. The antigen is undetermined. This sample is part of a study of beta chain features in type 1 diabetes. On the study more broadly: Age and gender were similar between patients and healthy donors, as were cell yields.

Of the isolated RNA, all was reverse transcribed, and so the sequenced material was expressed TCRB transcripts. The table came from immunoSEQ multiplex PCR; TCRdb's copy has only in-frame clones and leaves some out. The table records around 70,000 clones, about 50% of them present only once. Germline trimming cut 4 bases from V and 8 bases from J; bases unmatched to any gene: 6. Germline values: CDR1 MGHRA, CDR2 YSYEKL. The CDR3 length is 15 residues. Each of the CD4+ naive, central memory, regulatory and stem cell-like memory populations was sorted via CD45RO/CCR7/CD25/CD127/CD95/CD27. General observations from the study: Type 1 diabetes patients showed a moderate but significant shortening of TCRB CDR3s in all four CD4+ subsets.

This TCR derives from a man aged 30 to 39 with type 1 diabetes. The chain has TRBV4-1 and TRBJ2-1, with 12 bases identical to TRBD1. The specimen was central memory CD4+ T cells from blood. The CDR3 bases are TGCGCCAGCAGCCCGGGACAGGGGGCAACCCATGAGCAGTTCTTC. Translated: CASSPGQGATHEQFF.